The source of this TCR beta chain is a study of CD8+CD57+ T cells in acquired aplastic anemia. Turning to the study itself: Yields of DNA that came from sorted CD4+ and CD8+ cells averaged about 3.4 ug.

TCR beta VDJ and CDR3 profiling used genomic DNA as template. TCRdb analysed the reads with MiXCR anew, one entry per CDR3 protein. The sample has about 260,000 distinct CDR3 sequences, 70% to 85% seen once. CD8+CD57+ cell expansion had been shown by flow cytometry in patients chosen for sequencing. Every patient had severe acquired aplastic anemia. Patients had received no therapy at the time of blood sampling. Broader study findings: About 28 sequences, all CD8+ CDR3, were shared between patients and controls.

In regard to this clonotype: What it binds is not known.

Trimming stripped 2 bases from V and 6 bases from J, with 5 bases between. There are 11 residues in the CDR3. Looked up from germline, CDR1 is SEHNR and CDR2 is FQNEAQ (reference sequence). Sequenced: sorted CD4+, CD8+, or CD8+CD57+ T cells (not recorded which) from PBMCs. The chain joins TRBV7-9 to TRBJ2-7; D is unclear. This TCR came from a human donor with aplastic anemia. The CDR3 nucleotides read TGTGCCAGCAGCTTATCAGCCGAGCAGTACGTC. Translated, it gives CASSLSAEQYV.